This record looks at one TCR beta chain sequence and its context. Its antigen is unknown. This record belongs to a study of monozygotic twins with inflammatory bowel disease. Points from the study as a whole: Telling apart the different T cell subtypes was not possible. Possibly because of limited power, concordant and discordant twins showed no difference in repertoire similarity.

A 6-nucleotide sample barcode was carried by the UMIs, which template switching added. No DNA is given; TCRdb re-called the 5' RACE reads and lists each CDR3 protein once. The sample table includes a few hundred thousand distinct CDR3 sequences. Germline V gives CDR1 SGHRS, CDR2 YFSETQ. The CDR3 covers 13 residues. The origin of this receptor is a human donor with ulcerative colitis or Crohn's disease, or a healthy co-twin of an affected twin (not recorded which). The rearrangement joins TRBV5-1 to TRBJ1-1; there is no DNA to check the TCRdb D call of TRBD1. Sequenced: blood. The CDR3 reads CASSLNGQREAFF. The entire variable domain, with the rest obtained from reference TRBV5-1 and TRBJ1-1, is as follows: KAGVTQTPRYLIKTRGQQVTLSCSPISGHRSVSWYQQTPGQGLQFLFEYFSETQRNKGNFPGRFSGRQFSNSRSEMNVSTLELGDSALYLCASSLNGQREAFFGQGTRLTVV.